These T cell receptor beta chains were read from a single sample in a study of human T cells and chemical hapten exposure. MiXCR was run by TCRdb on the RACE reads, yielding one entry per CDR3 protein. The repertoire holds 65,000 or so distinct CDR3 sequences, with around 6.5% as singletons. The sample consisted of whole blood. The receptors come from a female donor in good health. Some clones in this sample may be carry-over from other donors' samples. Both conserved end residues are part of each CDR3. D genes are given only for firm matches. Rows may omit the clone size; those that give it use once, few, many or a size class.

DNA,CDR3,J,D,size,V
TGTGCCAGCAGCTTGGTGGAGAGGGGGAATTCACCCCTCCACTTT,CASSLVERGNSPLHF,TRBJ1-6,-,few,TRBV5-6
TGTGCCAGCAGCTTAGCCCGGACTAGTCGAGATACGCAGTATTTT,CASSLARTSRDTQYF,TRBJ2-3,TRBD2,-,TRBV7-2
TGTGCCAGCAGGGTGACAGGGGGCAGGGGCGACTCCGGTCATGAGCAGTTCTTC,CASRVTGGRGDSGHEQFF,TRBJ2-1,TRBD1,-,TRBV6-6
TGTGCCAGCAGCCCGGAGACTAGCAGCACAGATACGCAGTATTTT,CASSPETSSTDTQYF,TRBJ2-3,TRBD2,many,TRBV7-6
TGTGCCAGCAGTTTATCCCGGACGAGAAACACCATATATTTT,CASSLSRTRNTIYF,TRBJ1-3,-,-,TRBV28
TGTGCCAGCAGTTCCTCCTCTAGCGGGCATCCCTACGAGCAGTACTTC,CASSSSSSGHPYEQYF,TRBJ2-7,TRBD2,few,TRBV28
TGTGCCAGCAGTCCGCCTCCTAACTTTTCACCCCTCCACTTT,CASSPPPNFSPLHF,TRBJ1-6,-,many,TRBV27
TGTGCCAGCAGCCAAGGAGTCTACGAGCAGTACTTC,CASSQGVYEQYF,TRBJ2-7,-,few,TRBV3-1
TGTGCCAGCAGTTTACTACGGGCCACAGATACGCAGTATTTT,CASSLLRATDTQYF,TRBJ2-3,-,many,TRBV27
TGTGCCAGCAGCCAACTAGCGGGAAACGAGCAGTACTTC,CASSQLAGNEQYF,TRBJ2-7,TRBD2,many,TRBV3-1
TGTGCCAGCAGTGACGACTTTCAGGGGGCGGGTGGGGATACGCAGTATTTT,CASSDDFQGAGGDTQYF,TRBJ2-3,TRBD1,many,TRBV6-6
TGTGCCAGCTCACCATCAGATGACACTGAAGCTTTCTTT,CASSPSDDTEAFF,TRBJ1-1,-,many,TRBV18
TGCAGTGCTAGCCCCCTCCCAAGCCCAGAACGAGGCATAGCCAAAAACATTCAGTACTTC,CSASPLPSPERGIAKNIQYF,TRBJ2-4,-,-,TRBV20-1
TGCAGTGCTAGCGGGAGGGCCTACGAGCAGTACTTC,CSASGRAYEQYF,TRBJ2-7,TRBD2,many,TRBV20-1
TGCAGTGCTAACCACCTAGCGGGAGAAGATACGCAGTATTTT,CSANHLAGEDTQYF,TRBJ2-3,TRBD2,many,TRBV20-1
TGCAGTGCTAAGTGGACAGGGGGAGAGGGCACTGAAGCTTTCTTT,CSAKWTGGEGTEAFF,TRBJ1-1,TRBD1,many,TRBV20-1
TGTGCCAGCAGTTTTATTAGAATGGGGATGGATGAGCAGTTCTTC,CASSFIRMGMDEQFF,TRBJ2-1,-,many,TRBV28
TGTGCCAGCAGTTGGACAGGGAGCATGAACACTGAAGCTTTCTTT,CASSWTGSMNTEAFF,TRBJ1-1,TRBD1,many,TRBV6-2/TRBV6-3
TGTGCCAGCAGTGAACCGCGGCGGGGGGGGACCGGGGAGCTGTTTTTT,CASSEPRRGGTGELFF,TRBJ2-2,TRBD2,-,TRBV2
TGTGCCAGTAGTATAGATCGACAGGGCTGGCAGCCCCAGCATTTT,CASSIDRQGWQPQHF,TRBJ1-5,TRBD1,many,TRBV19
TGTGCCAGCAGTAAAGCTGACAGGGGATTCGAGCAGTACTTC,CASSKADRGFEQYF,TRBJ2-7,TRBD1,many,TRBV6-2/TRBV6-3
TGTGCCAGCAGCTTGTCATGGGACATTCAGTACTTC,CASSLSWDIQYF,TRBJ2-4,-,few,TRBV7-2
TGTGCCAGCAGGCTCGGACGGCCCCGAGACACTGAAGCTTTCTTT,CASRLGRPRDTEAFF,TRBJ1-1,-,-,TRBV6-1
TGTGCCAGCAGTTTGGGTACTAGCGGGGCGACTAGCACAGATACGCAGTATTTT,CASSLGTSGATSTDTQYF,TRBJ2-3,TRBD2,many,TRBV12-3/TRBV12-4
TGCGCCAGCAGCTTGACAGCAGTAGCCACAGATACGCAGTATTTT,CASSLTAVATDTQYF,TRBJ2-3,-,few,TRBV5-1
TGTGCCAGCAGTACTGGGGCCAACGTCCTGACTTTC,CASSTGANVLTF,TRBJ2-6,-,-,TRBV6-5